This passage covers 17 T cell receptor beta chains from one sample sequenced in a study of shared clonotypes between healthy human individuals. CD45RO-negative CD8 cells positively selected for CCR7 made up the naive population, which excluded terminally differentiated effector memory CD45RA+ cells. Clones were read by immunoSEQ multiplex PCR, and TCRdb kept only the in-frame ones, dropping some. The sample includes 2 million to 2.5 million clones, less than 95% seen only once; the top ten take about 1.1%. Specimen: naive CD8+ T cells sorted from blood. These receptors came from a man aged 18 to 30 in good health.

V is TRBV9 and J is TRBJ2-3, with a weak D call TRBD2 (6 bases). Germline-derived CDR1 and CDR2 are SGDLS and YYNGEE. The CDR3 spans 16 residues. V lost 4 bases and J lost 2, with 17 bases in between. CDR3 sequence (DNA): TGTGCCAGCAGCCCCTCGGACTCGCGGGACACAGATACGCAGTATTTT. Its translation: CASSPSDSRDTDTQYF. Variable domain in full (rest from reference TRBV9 and TRBJ2-3): DSGVTQTPKHLITATGQRVTLRCSPRSGDLSVYWYQQSLDQGLQFLIQYYNGEERAKGNILERFSAQQFPDLHSELNLSSLELGDSALYFCASSPSDSRDTDTQYFGPGTRLTVL.

The J gene is TRBJ2-6, the V gene TRBV2; D unclear. Trimming cost V 7 bases and J 4 bases, with 8 bases left between them. This CDR3 region has 13 residues. Germline V gene data show CDR1 as SNHLY and CDR2 as FYNNEI. CDR3 coding DNA: TGTGCCAGCACGATTACCGGGGCCAACGTCCTGACTTTC. This codes for CASTITGANVLTF.

The chain carries TRBV7-9 and TRBJ2-3; 10 bases line up with TRBD1. CDR3 size: 16 residues. Trimming removed 5 bases from V and 3 bases from J; junction bases left unmatched: 8. The germline V gene encodes CDR1 SEHNR and CDR2 FQNEAQ (reference sequence). The CDR3 DNA is TGTGCCAGCAGCCCTCTTAAGGGACAGGGGACAGATACGCAGTATTTT. Translation gives CASSPLKGQGTDTQYF. Using reference TRBV7-9 and TRBJ2-3 for the parts outside the CDR3, the full variable domain is DTGVSQNPRHKITKRGQNVTFRCDPISEHNRLYWYRQTLGQGPEFLTYFQNEAQLEKSRLLSDRFSAERPKGSFSTLEIQRTEQGDSAMYLCASSPLKGQGTDTQYFGPGTRLTVL.

The CDR3 spells CASSLLAPTIYNEQFF. CDR3 nucleotide sequence: TGTGCCAGCAGTTTACTAGCACCTACTATATACAATGAGCAGTTCTTC. The chain employs TRBV6-5 and TRBJ2-1; D might be TRBD2 (6 bases). CDR3 length equals 16 residues. Germline assignment: CDR1 MNHEY and CDR2 SVGAGI. Trimming took off 4 bases at V and 4 bases at J, with 17 bases between the two ends.

About this clone itself: One junction end does not reproduce the germline sequence, and a read error may be involved. The gene calls are TRBV6-1 and TRBJ2-5; D is possibly TRBD1 or TRBD2 (5 bases each). This CDR3 is 13 amino acids long. From germline, CDR1 is MNHNS and CDR2 SASEGT. The CDR3 loop reads CASSDPGVGPRNF. CDR3 sequence (DNA): TGTGCCAGCAGTGATCCCGGGGTGGGACCCCGAAACTTC.

This rearrangement joins TRBV5-4 to TRBJ2-1, with 7 bases that match TRBD2. CDR3 length equals 17 residues. Germline lookup yields CDR1 SGHNT and CDR2 YYREEE (reference sequence). The V gene end was trimmed by 0 bases and the J gene end by 0 bases; junction bases not matched to a gene: 6. CDR3 sequence: CASSLGAGLSSYNEQFF. The CDR3 region has the DNA TGTGCCAGCAGCTTGGGGGCGGGACTAAGCTCCTACAATGAGCAGTTCTTC.

This clone was picked up one time. This chain links TRBV10-3 with TRBJ2-1; 9 bases agree with TRBD2. Germline CDR1 reads ENHRY; CDR2 reads SYGVKD. With 2 bases clipped from V and 10 bases from J, the junction kept 12 bases outside the gene matches. The CDR3 sequence is 16 residues long. The CDR3 DNA sequence: TGTGCCATCAGTGAGCCCAACGGGGTAGCGGGAGAGGAGCAGTTCTTC. Translated, it gives CAISEPNGVAGEEQFF.

Note on this clone: The identical CDR3 is also encoded by other nucleotide sequences in the sample. CDR3 sequence: CASSGGQPQHF. The CDR3, as DNA: TGTGCCAGTTCTGGCGGGCAGCCCCAGCATTTT. V usage is TRBV6-1 and J usage is TRBJ1-5, with no clear D. This CDR3 has 11 amino acids. The V end lost 9 bases, the J end lost 7 bases, and 10 bases lay between the germline ends. The germline gives CDR1 MNHNS, CDR2 SASEGT.

Turning to this clone: Relative to the germline gene, one junction end is altered; a read error may explain this. V is TRBV7-7 and J is TRBJ2-2, with 8 positions matching TRBD1. Per the germline V gene, CDR1 is SSHAT and CDR2 is FNYEAQ (reference sequence). The CDR3 covers 13 residues. The CDR3 DNA sequence: TGTGCTAGCAGCCTGACAGGGGTCGGGGAGCTGTTTTTT. It codes for CASSLTGVGELFF.

The genes are TRBV10-1 and TRBJ2-1, with TRBD1 matching over 9 bases. Trimming at V came to 0 bases and at J to 10 bases, leaving 10 bases not matched to a gene. CDR3 size: 16 residues. In germline, CDR1 is WNHNN, CDR2 SYGVQD (reference sequence). CDR3 coding DNA: TGCGCCAGCAGTGAGTCTTGGGACAGGGAAAGGGAAGAGCAGTTCTTC. It specifies CASSESWDREREEQFF.

The rearrangement links TRBV5-4 to TRBJ1-1; 9 bases match TRBD1. The CDR3 sequence is 17 residues long. Germline V gene lookup returns CDR1 SGHNT and CDR2 YYREEE (reference sequence). After removal of 3 bases from V and 1 base from J, the junction contained 10 bases not matched to a gene. CDR3 loop: CASSSPLVGQGNTEAFF. In DNA, the CDR3 is TGTGCCAGCAGCTCACCACTTGTGGGACAGGGGAACACTGAAGCTTTCTTT.

This sequence joins TRBV6-1 and TRBJ2-3; D not resolved. CDR1 is MNHNS and CDR2 is SASEGT in the germline V gene. The CDR3 spans 13 residues. V was clipped by 6 bases and J by 3 bases, with 10 bases between them. CDR3 sequence reads: CASSPDGTDTQYF. Written as DNA, the CDR3 is TGTGCCAGCAGCCCCGATGGAACAGATACGCAGTATTTT.

This clone was seen once. A read error may account for a junction end that differs from germline. The chain employs TRBV7-7 and TRBJ2-5; maybe TRBD2 (5 bases). This CDR3 contains 14 residues. Per germline, CDR1 SSHAT and CDR2 FNYEAQ (reference sequence). The CDR3 loop is CASSALSSWETQYF. The CDR3 DNA is TGTGCTAGCAGCGCTTTGTCTAGCTGGGAGACCCAGTACTTC.

The V call is TRBV27, the J call TRBJ2-7; 9 bases fit TRBD1. CDR3 length: 13 residues. The junction had 6 bases not matched to a gene; V was cut back by 5 bases and J by 7 bases. CDR1 MNHEY and CDR2 SMNVEV come from the germline V gene (reference sequence). The CDR3 spells CASSGGQGLEQYF. CDR3 nucleotides: TGTGCCAGCAGTGGGGGACAGGGATTGGAGCAGTACTTC.

The chain combines TRBV28 with TRBJ2-7; D is uncertain. This CDR3 region has 14 residues. Between the trimmed V and J ends, which lost 5 bases and 2 bases, there was a span of 13 bases. The V gene's germline CDR1 is MDHEN and CDR2 SYDVKM. For the CDR3, the DNA is TGTGCCAGCAGTGAAGTAGGTATTACCTACGAGCAGTACTTC. Amino acid sequence: CASSEVGITYEQYF.

The rearrangement uses TRBV2 and TRBJ2-3; 7 positions match TRBD1. CDR1 and CDR2 (germline): SNHLY, FYNNEI. The V segment lost 6 bases and the J segment 4 bases; nucleotides outside the gene matches: 7. The CDR3 sequence is 14 residues long. The CDR3 nucleotides read TGTGCCAGCAGCCTAAGACAGGGCTCAGATACGCAGTATTTT. Its translation is CASSLRQGSDTQYF.

The J gene is TRBJ2-7, the V gene TRBV2, with 11 positions matching TRBD1. The junction had 9 bases not matched to a gene; V was cut back by 8 bases and J by 3 bases. The CDR3 has 15 residues. CDR1 is SNHLY and CDR2 is FYNNEI in the germline V gene. In nucleotides, the CDR3 is TGTGCCAGCGGTAGAGGACAGGGGGCTCTCTACGAGCAGTACTTC. It yields the protein CASGRGQGALYEQYF.